This TCR beta chain derives from a study of beta chain features in type 1 diabetes. Overall study findings and caveats: Researchers report that Type 1 diabetes patients had moderately but significantly shorter TCRB CDR3s across all four CD4+ subsets.

There are 17 residues in the CDR3. Germline loops: CDR1 LNHDA, CDR2 SQIVND (reference sequence). Germline trimming cut 3 bases from V and 5 bases from J; bases unmatched to any gene: 12. Isolated RNA was reverse transcribed in full, so expressed TCRB transcripts were sequenced. Sequencing used immunoSEQ multiplex PCR; TCRdb keeps in-frame clones, though not all of them. The data show some 350,000 clones, with less than 15% seen just once and 0.013% to 0.015% held by the top ten. This clone has just a few counts. Its antigen is as yet unknown. What was sequenced was naive CD4+ T cells from blood. The clonotype originates from a woman younger than 35 with type 1 diabetes. This chain uses TRBV19 with TRBJ2-1; 8 nucleotides match TRBD2. CDR3 region: CASSMGLAGPINNEQFF. As DNA, the CDR3 is TGTGCCAGTAGTATGGGCCTAGCGGGTCCCATAAACAATGAGCAGTTCTTC.